These T cell receptor beta chains were read from a single sample in a study of post-analysis software for immune sequencing data. TCRdb fed the PCR reads into MiXCR, producing one record per CDR3 protein. Among some 690,000 distinct CDR3 sequences listed, roughly three fifths were seen once. Sequences were obtained from blood. Receptors were obtained from a girl aged 2-15 years with multiple sclerosis. CDR3s include the opening cysteine and the closing phenylalanine or tryptophan. D genes are given only for firm matches. Clone size is given for some rows only: seen once, a few or many times, or a class if the clone is expanded.

J: TRBJ1-1; size: once; V: TRBV7-8; D: TRBD1; DNA: TGTGCCAGCGGCCCGGACAGGTTGTGGGGGAACACTGAAGCTTTCTTT; CDR3: CASGPDRLWGNTEAFF
J: TRBJ2-5; size: NA; V: TRBV6-1; D: TRBD1; DNA: TGTGCCAGCAGTGAAAGGTTCGGGACAGGAAGGGAGACCCAGTACTTC; CDR3: CASSERFGTGRETQYF
J: TRBJ2-1; size: NA; V: TRBV5-1; D: NA; DNA: TGCGCCAGCAGCTTTCTGTGGGGGATGAGTGAGCAGTTCTTC; CDR3: CASSFLWGMSEQFF
J: TRBJ1-1; size: NA; V: TRBV29-1; D: NA; DNA: TGCAGCGTTGATCCGAACAGTTTCAACACTGAAGCTTTCTTT; CDR3: CSVDPNSFNTEAFF
J: TRBJ1-6; size: NA; V: TRBV7-2; D: NA; DNA: TGTGCCAGCAGCTTAGCGACAATGTCACCCCTCCACTTT; CDR3: CASSLATMSPLHF
J: TRBJ1-1; size: NA; V: TRBV4-3; D: NA; DNA: TGCGCCAGCAGCCAAGGCGAGGGCCCGCTAGCTTTCTTT; CDR3: CASSQGEGPLAFF
J: TRBJ2-1; size: NA; V: TRBV20-1; D: TRBD2; DNA: TGCAGTGCTAGAGGGGGGAGGGGTGAGGGCAATGAGCAGTTCTTC; CDR3: CSARGGRGEGNEQFF
J: TRBJ1-5; size: NA; V: TRBV15; D: NA; DNA: TGTGCCACCTCTCCAGGCAATCAGCCCCAGCATTTT; CDR3: CATSPGNQPQHF
J: TRBJ1-2; size: NA; V: TRBV4-1; D: NA; DNA: TGCGCCAGCAGCCAAGCGGGGGCGGGCTATGGCTACACCTTC; CDR3: CASSQAGAGYGYTF
J: TRBJ2-3; size: few; V: TRBV6-1; D: NA; DNA: TGTGCCAGCAGTGAAGAGGGACGAGGGAGGGATACGCAGTATTTT; CDR3: CASSEEGRGRDTQYF
J: TRBJ2-7; size: once; V: TRBV5-1; D: TRBD2; DNA: TGCGCCAGCAGCTTGGCCGGGAGGGTTGGTGACGAGCAGTACTTC; CDR3: CASSLAGRVGDEQYF
J: TRBJ2-1; size: NA; V: TRBV27; D: NA; DNA: TGTGCCAGCAGTTTACAGGGGTGGGATGGTAACAATGAGCAGTTCTTC; CDR3: CASSLQGWDGNNEQFF
J: TRBJ1-6; size: NA; V: TRBV10-3; D: NA; DNA: TGTGCCATCAGTGACAGGATGGTAGATTCACCCCTCCACTTT; CDR3: CAISDRMVDSPLHF
J: TRBJ2-1; size: NA; V: TRBV5-1; D: NA; DNA: TGCGCCAGCAGCTTCGGGCGGGAATACGGTGAGCAGTTCTTC; CDR3: CASSFGREYGEQFF
J: TRBJ2-1; size: NA; V: TRBV5-1; D: NA; DNA: TGCGCCAGCAGCTTGCTTGGTGGAGGGGTCGGAGACAATGAGCAGTTCTTC; CDR3: CASSLLGGGVGDNEQFF
J: TRBJ1-2; size: few; V: TRBV29-1; D: NA; DNA: TGCAGCGTAACCAGGGGCTACACCTTC; CDR3: CSVTRGYTF
J: TRBJ2-7; size: few; V: TRBV7-2; D: NA; DNA: TGTGCCAGCAGCTTAGGACGGCTCTACGAGCAGTACTTC; CDR3: CASSLGRLYEQYF
J: TRBJ2-1; size: NA; V: TRBV7-2; D: TRBD2; DNA: TGTGCCAGCAGGAGCGGGACTAGTATCAATGAGCAGTTCTTC; CDR3: CASRSGTSINEQFF
J: TRBJ2-3; size: NA; V: TRBV20-1; D: NA; DNA: TGCAGTGCTAGAGTCAGGGGAGGAGATACGCAGTATTTT; CDR3: CSARVRGGDTQYF
J: TRBJ2-1; size: NA; V: TRBV20-1; D: NA; DNA: TGCAGTGCTAGGGCCGGGACCGATTCCTACAATGAGCAGTTCTTC; CDR3: CSARAGTDSYNEQFF
J: TRBJ2-6; size: NA; V: TRBV3-1; D: NA; DNA: TGTGCCAGCAGCCAAGATCACTCTGGGGCCAACGTCCTGACTTTC; CDR3: CASSQDHSGANVLTF
J: TRBJ2-3; size: few; V: TRBV2; D: TRBD2; DNA: TGTGCCAGCACCGACGCGGGGGTAGCAGATACGCAGTATTTT; CDR3: CASTDAGVADTQYF
J: TRBJ2-5; size: NA; V: TRBV29-1; D: TRBD1; DNA: TGCAGCGTTGAACCCCATGACAGGGAGGAGACCCAGTACTTC; CDR3: CSVEPHDREETQYF
J: TRBJ2-1; size: NA; V: TRBV9; D: TRBD1; DNA: TGTGCCAGCAGCGTATCAGGACAGGGAGCCAATGAGCAGTTCTTC; CDR3: CASSVSGQGANEQFF
J: TRBJ2-1; size: few; V: TRBV12-3/TRBV12-4; D: TRBD2; DNA: TGTGCCAGCTCACTAGCGGGGGCTGAGCAGTTCTTC; CDR3: CASSLAGAEQFF
J: TRBJ2-7; size: NA; V: TRBV6-6; D: TRBD1; DNA: TGTGCCAGCAGTCAGCAGGGGGCGGGTGTCTACGAGCAGTACTTC; CDR3: CASSQQGAGVYEQYF
J: TRBJ2-3; size: NA; V: TRBV6-4; D: TRBD2; DNA: TGTGCCAGCAGACCCGGACTAGCGGGGGATACGCAGTATTTT; CDR3: CASRPGLAGDTQYF
J: TRBJ2-5; size: few; V: TRBV20-1; D: NA; DNA: TGCAGTGCCCTCTCTTTGAGGGGTGAGACCCAGTACTTC; CDR3: CSALSLRGETQYF
J: TRBJ1-6; size: NA; V: TRBV6-1; D: NA; DNA: TGTGCCAGCCTAAGGTGGCCGCCCAGCTCCTATAATTCACCCCTCCACTTT; CDR3: CASLRWPPSSYNSPLHF
J: TRBJ1-2; size: few; V: TRBV7-2; D: NA; DNA: TGTGCCAGCAGCTTAGGAGGGGGGTCGGCTGGCTACACCTTC; CDR3: CASSLGGGSAGYTF
J: TRBJ2-1; size: NA; V: TRBV4-2; D: NA; DNA: TGTGCCAGCAGCCAAGGACAGCTCAATGAGCAGTTCTTC; CDR3: CASSQGQLNEQFF
J: TRBJ2-7; size: NA; V: TRBV5-5; D: NA; DNA: TGTGCCAGCAGCTTCGGGTGGGGGAGCTCCTACGAGCAGTACTTC; CDR3: CASSFGWGSSYEQYF
J: TRBJ2-7; size: NA; V: TRBV29-1; D: TRBD1; DNA: TGCAGCGTTGTGGCAGGGGGAGTCGACGAGCAGTACTTC; CDR3: CSVVAGGVDEQYF
J: TRBJ1-2; size: few; V: TRBV3-1; D: NA; DNA: TGTGCCAGCAGCCCCCGGTTGTCCGTGCCGGGCTACACCTTC; CDR3: CASSPRLSVPGYTF
J: TRBJ2-1; size: NA; V: TRBV14; D: NA; DNA: TGTGCCAGCAGCCCCGGTGGGGCCTTCCTCAAGGAGCAGTTCTTC; CDR3: CASSPGGAFLKEQFF